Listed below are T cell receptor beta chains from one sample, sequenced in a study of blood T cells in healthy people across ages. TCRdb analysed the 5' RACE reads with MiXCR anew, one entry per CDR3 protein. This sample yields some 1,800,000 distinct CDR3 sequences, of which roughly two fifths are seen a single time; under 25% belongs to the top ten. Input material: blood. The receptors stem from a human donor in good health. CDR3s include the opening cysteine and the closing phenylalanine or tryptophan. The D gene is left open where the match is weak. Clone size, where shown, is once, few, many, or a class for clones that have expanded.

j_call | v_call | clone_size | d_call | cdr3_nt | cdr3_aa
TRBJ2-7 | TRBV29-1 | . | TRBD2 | TGCAGCGTCTCCCCTTTGGGGGGGAACCACGAGCAGTACTTC | CSVSPLGGNHEQYF
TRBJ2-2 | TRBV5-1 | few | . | TGCGCCAGCAGCCGTACCTCCAGGGAGCTGTTTTTT | CASSRTSRELFF
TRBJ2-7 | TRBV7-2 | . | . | TGTGCCAGCAGCCCCGACGGACCCTCCTACGAGCAGTACTTC | CASSPDGPSYEQYF
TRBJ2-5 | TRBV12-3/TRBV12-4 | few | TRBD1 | TGTGCCAGCAGTCCCGGAAGGGGCAGGGGGAAAGAGACCCAGTACTTC | CASSPGRGRGKETQYF
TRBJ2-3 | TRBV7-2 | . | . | TGTGCCAGCAGCTTTTACAGGGTTCCAGATACGCAGTATTTT | CASSFYRVPDTQYF
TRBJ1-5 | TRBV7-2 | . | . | TGTGCCAGCAGCTTAGCGCTACGCTACAATCAGCCCCAGCATTTT | CASSLALRYNQPQHF
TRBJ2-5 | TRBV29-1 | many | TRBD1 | TGCAGCGTTTCCTGGGACAGTCAAGAGACCCAGTACTTC | CSVSWDSQETQYF
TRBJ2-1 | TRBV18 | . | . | TGTGCCAGCTCAGCAGGGGCGGGGAATGAGCAGTTCTTC | CASSAGAGNEQFF
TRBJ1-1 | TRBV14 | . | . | TGTGCCAGCAGCCAAGTGGGGTTGGTAAGAAACACTGAAGCTTTCTTT | CASSQVGLVRNTEAFF
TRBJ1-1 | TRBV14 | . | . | TGTGCCAGCAGCCAAGAACGACACCCCTGGGGGAACACTGAAGCTTTCTTT | CASSQERHPWGNTEAFF
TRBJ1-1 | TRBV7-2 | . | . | TGTGCCAGCAGCTTATTGTCCCCCGACACTGAGGCTTTCTTT | CASSLLSPDTEAFF
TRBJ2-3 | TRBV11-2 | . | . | TGTGCCAGCAGCTTTAGGCCCCGAAGCACAGATACGCAGTATTTT | CASSFRPRSTDTQYF
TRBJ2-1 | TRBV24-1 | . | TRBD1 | TGTGCCACCAGTGACCTGACAGGGGTGTCCTACAATGAGCAGTTCTTC | CATSDLTGVSYNEQFF
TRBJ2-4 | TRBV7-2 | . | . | TGTGCCAGCAGCCGCTATATACCTACAGACATACTATACAATGAGCAGTACTTC | CASSRYIPTDILYNEQYF
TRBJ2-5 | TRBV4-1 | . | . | TGCGCCAGCAGCCAACTTACCCAAACGGGGACCCAGTACTTC | CASSQLTQTGTQYF
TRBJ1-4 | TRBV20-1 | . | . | TGCAGTGCTAGAGACAGGGTAGGAGGGGAAAAACTGTTTTTT | CSARDRVGGEKLFF
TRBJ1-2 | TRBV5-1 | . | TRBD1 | TGCGCCAGCAGTGGACAGGATTGGGGATATGGGTACACCTTC | CASSGQDWGYGYTF
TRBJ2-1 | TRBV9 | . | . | TGTGCCAGCAGCGCCCCTGGGGTTGAGCAGTTCTTC | CASSAPGVEQFF
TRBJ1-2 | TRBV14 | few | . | TGTGCCAGCAGCCAAGAAGAGGGACGGGATAACTATGGCTACACCTTC | CASSQEEGRDNYGYTF
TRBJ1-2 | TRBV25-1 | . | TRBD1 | TGTGCCACCAGGACAGGGAACTATGGCTACACCTTC | CATRTGNYGYTF
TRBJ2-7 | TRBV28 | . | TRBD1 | TGTGCCAGCAGTTCCTCGTGGACAGGGCTGGCCTACGAGCAGTACTTC | CASSSSWTGLAYEQYF
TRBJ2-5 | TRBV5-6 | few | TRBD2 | TGTGCCAGCAGCTTTACTAGCGGGAGCGAAGAGACCCAGTACTTC | CASSFTSGSEETQYF
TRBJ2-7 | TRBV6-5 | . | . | TGTGCCAGCAGTTACGGGGTGGAGAACCTGGAGCAGTACTTC | CASSYGVENLEQYF
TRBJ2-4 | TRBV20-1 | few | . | TGCAGTCTGCCGTTAGGCGGGGCTTTGGGGGAGCAGTACTTC | CSLPLGGALGEQYF
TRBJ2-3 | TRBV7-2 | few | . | TGTGCCAGCAGCTTAATTGGCTCCTCAGATACGCAGTATTTT | CASSLIGSSDTQYF
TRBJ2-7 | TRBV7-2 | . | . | TGTGCCAGCAGCTTATACAGGGCCAGTTCCGAGCAGTACTTC | CASSLYRASSEQYF
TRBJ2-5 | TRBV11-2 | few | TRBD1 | TGTGCCAGCAGCTTAAGGTGGGGACAGGGTGGAGAGACCCAGTACTTC | CASSLRWGQGGETQYF
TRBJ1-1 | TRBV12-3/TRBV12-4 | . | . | TGTGCCAGCAGTTTAGGGGATGACCGGGAAGCTTTCTTT | CASSLGDDREAFF
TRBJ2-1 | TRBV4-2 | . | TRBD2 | TGTGCCAGCAGCCAATTGGTAGCTAGCGGGTCGAACAATGAGCAGTTCTTC | CASSQLVASGSNNEQFF
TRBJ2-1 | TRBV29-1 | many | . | TGCAGCGTTGGCCGGACAAACAATGAGCAGTTCTTC | CSVGRTNNEQFF
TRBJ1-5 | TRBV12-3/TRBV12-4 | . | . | TGTGCCAGCAGTTCCGTATCTAGCAATCAGCCCCAGCATTTT | CASSSVSSNQPQHF
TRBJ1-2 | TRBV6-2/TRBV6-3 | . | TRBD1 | TGTGCCAGCATGGGGACAGGGATTAATGGCTACACCTTC | CASMGTGINGYTF
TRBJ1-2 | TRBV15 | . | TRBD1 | TGTGCCACCAGCAGGGACAGGGCCCAGGACTATGGCTACACCTTC | CATSRDRAQDYGYTF
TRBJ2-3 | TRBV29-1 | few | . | TGCAGCGTTGCGACCACAGGGATGGGGACAGATACGCAGTATTTT | CSVATTGMGTDTQYF
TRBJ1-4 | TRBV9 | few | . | TGTGCCAGCAGCGTAGCACAGGGTCGTGAAAAACTGTTTTTT | CASSVAQGREKLFF
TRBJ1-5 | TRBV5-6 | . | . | TGTGCCAGCAGCCGCGCCTATCAGGAGCCCCAGCATTTT | CASSRAYQEPQHF
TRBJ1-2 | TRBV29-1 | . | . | TGCAGCGTTGTTCCTATCCCAGGGCTCGCGGATGACTACACCTTC | CSVVPIPGLADDYTF
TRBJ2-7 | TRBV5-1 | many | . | TGCGCCAGCAGCTTGGGAGTCGGGGGGCTCATCCAGGAGCAGTACTTC | CASSLGVGGLIQEQYF
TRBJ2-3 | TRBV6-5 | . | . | TGTGCCAGCAGTTCCCCCTTCGATAGCACAGATACGCAGTATTTT | CASSSPFDSTDTQYF
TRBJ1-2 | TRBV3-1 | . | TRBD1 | TGTGCCAGCAGCCCGGACAGGGGGGTGAGCTACACCTTC | CASSPDRGVSYTF
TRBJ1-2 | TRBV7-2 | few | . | TGTGCCAGCAGCTTAGCGTTTGCTTTGCGGGGCTACACCTTC | CASSLAFALRGYTF
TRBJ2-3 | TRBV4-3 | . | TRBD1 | TGCGCCAGCAAACAGGGACAGAGCACAGATACGCAGTATTTT | CASKQGQSTDTQYF
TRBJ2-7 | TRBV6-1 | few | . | TGTGCCAGCAGTACAGTTATGGACCGAATATACGAGCAGTACTTC | CASSTVMDRIYEQYF
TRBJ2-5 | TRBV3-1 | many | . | TGTGCCAGCAGCCAAGCCGGGACGCCTGGGGGAGAGACCCAGTACTTC | CASSQAGTPGGETQYF
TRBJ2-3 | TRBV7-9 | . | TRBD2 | TGTGCCAGCAGCTTCGGGACTAGCGGGTCTCCTGATACGCAGTATTTT | CASSFGTSGSPDTQYF